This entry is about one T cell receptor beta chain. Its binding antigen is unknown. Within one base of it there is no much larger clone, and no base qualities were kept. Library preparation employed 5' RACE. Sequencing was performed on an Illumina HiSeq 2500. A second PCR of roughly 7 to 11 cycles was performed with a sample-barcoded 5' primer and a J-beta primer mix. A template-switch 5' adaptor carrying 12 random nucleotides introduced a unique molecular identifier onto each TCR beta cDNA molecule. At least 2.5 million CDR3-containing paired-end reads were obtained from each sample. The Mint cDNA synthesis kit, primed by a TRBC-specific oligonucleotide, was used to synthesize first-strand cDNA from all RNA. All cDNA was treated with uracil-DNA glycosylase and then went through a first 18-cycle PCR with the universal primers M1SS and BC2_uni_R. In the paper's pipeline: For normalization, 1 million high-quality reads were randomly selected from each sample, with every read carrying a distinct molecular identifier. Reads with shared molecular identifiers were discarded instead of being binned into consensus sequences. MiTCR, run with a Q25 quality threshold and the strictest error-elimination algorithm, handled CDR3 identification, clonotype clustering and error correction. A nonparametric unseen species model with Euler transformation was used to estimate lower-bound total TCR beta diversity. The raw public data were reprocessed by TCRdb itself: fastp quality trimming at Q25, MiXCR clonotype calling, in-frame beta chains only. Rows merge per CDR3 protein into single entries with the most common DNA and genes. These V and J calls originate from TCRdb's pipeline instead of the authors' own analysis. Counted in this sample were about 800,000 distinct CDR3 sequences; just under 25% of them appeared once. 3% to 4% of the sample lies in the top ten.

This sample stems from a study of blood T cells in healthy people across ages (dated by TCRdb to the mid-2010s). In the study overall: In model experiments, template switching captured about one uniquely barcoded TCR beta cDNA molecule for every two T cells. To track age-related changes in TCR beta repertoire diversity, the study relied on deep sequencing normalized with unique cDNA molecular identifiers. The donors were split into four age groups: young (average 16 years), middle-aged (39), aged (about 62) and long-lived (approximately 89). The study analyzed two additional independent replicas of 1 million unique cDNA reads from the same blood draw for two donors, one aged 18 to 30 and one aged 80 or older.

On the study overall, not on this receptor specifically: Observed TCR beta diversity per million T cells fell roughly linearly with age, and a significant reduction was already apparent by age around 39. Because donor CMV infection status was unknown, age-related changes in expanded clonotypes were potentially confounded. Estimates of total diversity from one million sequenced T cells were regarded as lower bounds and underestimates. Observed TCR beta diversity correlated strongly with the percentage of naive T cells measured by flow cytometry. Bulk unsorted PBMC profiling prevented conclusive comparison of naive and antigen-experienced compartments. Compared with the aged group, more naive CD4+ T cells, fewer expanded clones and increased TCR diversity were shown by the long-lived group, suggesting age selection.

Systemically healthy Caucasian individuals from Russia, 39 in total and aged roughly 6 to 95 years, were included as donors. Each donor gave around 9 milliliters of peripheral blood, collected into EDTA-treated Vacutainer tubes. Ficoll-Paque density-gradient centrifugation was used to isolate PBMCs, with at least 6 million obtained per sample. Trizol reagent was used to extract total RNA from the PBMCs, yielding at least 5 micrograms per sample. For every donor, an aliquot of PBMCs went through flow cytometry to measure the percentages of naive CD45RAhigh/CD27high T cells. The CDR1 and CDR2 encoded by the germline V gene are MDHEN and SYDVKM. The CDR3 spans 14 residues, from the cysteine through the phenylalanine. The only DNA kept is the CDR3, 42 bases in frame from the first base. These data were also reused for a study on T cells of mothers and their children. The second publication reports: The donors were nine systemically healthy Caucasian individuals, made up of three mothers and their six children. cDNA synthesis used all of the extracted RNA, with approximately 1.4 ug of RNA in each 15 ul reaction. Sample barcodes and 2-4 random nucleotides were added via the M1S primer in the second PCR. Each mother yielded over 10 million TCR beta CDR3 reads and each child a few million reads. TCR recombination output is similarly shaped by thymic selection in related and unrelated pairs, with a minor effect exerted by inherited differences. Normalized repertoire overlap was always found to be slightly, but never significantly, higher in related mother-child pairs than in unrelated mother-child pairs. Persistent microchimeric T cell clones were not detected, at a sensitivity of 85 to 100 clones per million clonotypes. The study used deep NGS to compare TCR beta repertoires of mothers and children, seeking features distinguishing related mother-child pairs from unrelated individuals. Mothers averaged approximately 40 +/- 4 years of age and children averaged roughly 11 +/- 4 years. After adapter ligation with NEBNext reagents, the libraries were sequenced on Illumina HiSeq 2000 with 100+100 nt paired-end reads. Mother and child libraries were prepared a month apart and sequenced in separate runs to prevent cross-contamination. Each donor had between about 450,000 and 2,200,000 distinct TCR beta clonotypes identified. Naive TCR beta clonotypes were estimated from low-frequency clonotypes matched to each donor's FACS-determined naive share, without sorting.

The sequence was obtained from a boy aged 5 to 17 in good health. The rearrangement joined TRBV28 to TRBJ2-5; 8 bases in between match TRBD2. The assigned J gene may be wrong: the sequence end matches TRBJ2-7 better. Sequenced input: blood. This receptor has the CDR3 CASSRRGAPYEQYF. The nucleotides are TGTGCCAGCAGTCGGCGGGGGGCCCCCTACGAGCAGTACTTC.